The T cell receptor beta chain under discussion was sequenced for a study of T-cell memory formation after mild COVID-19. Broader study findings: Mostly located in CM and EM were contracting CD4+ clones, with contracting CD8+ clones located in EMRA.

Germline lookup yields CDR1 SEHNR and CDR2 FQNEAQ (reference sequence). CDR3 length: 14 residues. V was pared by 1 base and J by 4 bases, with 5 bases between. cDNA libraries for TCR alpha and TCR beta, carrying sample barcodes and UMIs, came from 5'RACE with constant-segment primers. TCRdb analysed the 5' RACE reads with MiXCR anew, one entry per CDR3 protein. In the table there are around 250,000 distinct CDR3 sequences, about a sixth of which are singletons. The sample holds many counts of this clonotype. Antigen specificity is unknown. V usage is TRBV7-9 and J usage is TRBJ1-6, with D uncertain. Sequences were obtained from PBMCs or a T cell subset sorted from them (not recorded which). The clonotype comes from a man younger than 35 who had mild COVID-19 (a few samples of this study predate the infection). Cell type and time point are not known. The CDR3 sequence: CASSLEQYNSPLHF. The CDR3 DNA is TGTGCCAGCAGCTTAGAACAATATAATTCACCCCTCCACTTT.